The 21 T cell receptor beta chains listed next were all sequenced from one sample in a study of beta chain features in type 1 diabetes. Reverse transcription of all isolated RNA meant that expressed TCRB transcripts were sequenced. Clones were read by immunoSEQ multiplex PCR, and TCRdb kept only the in-frame ones, dropping some. The sample holds a few hundred thousand clones, around 24% seen once. Findings of the study overall: Type 1 diabetes patients showed a moderate but significant shortening of TCRB CDR3s in all four CD4+ subsets.

These receptors' antigens are unknown. Sequencing input: naive CD4+ T cells from blood. These receptors originate from a woman in her twenties or thirties with type 1 diabetes.

There are a few counts of this clone. This chain connects TRBV5-1 to TRBJ2-7; no reliable D call. CDR1 SGHRS and CDR2 YFSETQ come from the germline V gene. V was cut by 1 base and J by 5 bases, with 10 bases left in between. The CDR3 runs 13 residues. CDR3 sequence (DNA): TGCGCCAGCAGCTTGTTTCAGTACGACGAGCAGTACTTC. This sequence encodes CASSLFQYDEQYF.

The chain combines TRBV14 with TRBJ2-1; possibly TRBD2 for D (5 bases). Trimming stripped 1 base from V and 5 bases from J, with 12 bases between. Germline V lookup: CDR1 SGHDN, CDR2 FVKESK. The length of the CDR3 is 15 residues. CDR3 protein: CASSQGLAGNNEQFF. Here the CDR3 DNA reads TGTGCCAGCAGCCAAGGGCTAGCTGGAAACAATGAGCAGTTCTTC.

This sequence joins TRBV5-4 and TRBJ2-2, with 7 nucleotides matching TRBD2. The V segment lost 4 bases and the J segment 2 bases; nucleotides outside the gene matches: 8. The length of the CDR3 is 16 residues. Germline assignment: CDR1 SGHNT and CDR2 YYREEE (reference sequence). The CDR3 DNA sequence: TGTGCCAGCAGCCACTGGTTAGCGGGTAACACCGGGGAGCTGTTTTTT. It translates to CASSHWLAGNTGELFF.

This clone was counted a few times. This rearrangement joins TRBV7-8 to TRBJ1-1, with D possibly matching TRBD1 (5 bases). Trimming shortened V by 5 bases and J by 0 bases, and 16 bases separated the two germline ends. This CDR3 is 16 amino acids long. CDR1 SGHVS and CDR2 FQNEAQ come from the germline V gene. This chain's CDR3 is CASSPHDRNLNTEAFF. CDR3 nucleotide sequence: TGTGCCAGCAGCCCACATGACAGAAATCTGAACACTGAAGCTTTCTTT.

This clone was found a few times. CDR3 bases: TGTGCCAGCAGAGCACAGGGTAGCGGGGGCTACACCTTC. This translates into CASRAQGSGGYTF. The J gene is TRBJ1-2, the V gene TRBV9, with TRBD1 as a possible D gene (6 bases). Germline V gene sequence: CDR1 SGDLS, CDR2 YYNGEE. This CDR3 is built from 13 residues. Trimming shortened V by 5 bases and J by 8 bases, and 16 bases separated the two germline ends.

This clone appeared a single time. The chain employs TRBV7-2 and TRBJ2-2; TRBD2 is a possible D gene (6 bases). Looked up from germline, CDR1 is SGHTA and CDR2 is FQGNSA. V was shortened by 0 bases and J by 2 bases, with 10 bases between the two germline ends. CDR3 length: 16 residues. The CDR3 is CASSLAVGSNTGELFF. As DNA, the CDR3 is TGTGCCAGCAGCTTAGCTGTCGGGAGCAACACCGGGGAGCTGTTTTTT.

This clone was seen a handful of times. This chain links TRBV18 with TRBJ2-4; 7 nucleotides agree with TRBD1. Germline V gene data show CDR1 as KGHSH and CDR2 as LQKENI. The CDR3 extends over 14 amino acids. V trimming: 4 bases; J trimming: 5 bases; junction bases outside the gene matches: 5. The CDR3, as DNA: TGTGCCAGCTCACTCGACAGGGTTGAAAACATTCAGTACTTC. This translates into CASSLDRVENIQYF.

This clone showed up just a few times. The V and J genes are TRBV28 and TRBJ2-2; tentatively, D is TRBD1 (6 bases). V was shortened by 2 bases and J by 5 bases, with 9 bases between the two germline ends. The CDR3 is 14 amino acids. Germline V gives CDR1 MDHEN, CDR2 SYDVKM. The CDR3 sequence is CASSLGTPTGELFF. The CDR3 region has the DNA TGTGCCAGCAGTTTAGGGACACCAACCGGGGAGCTGTTTTTT. Together with reference TRBV28 and TRBJ2-2, the CDR3 gives the full variable domain: DVKVTQSSRYLVKRTGEKVFLECVQDMDHENMFWYRQDPGLGLRLIYFSYDVKMKEKGDIPEGYSVSREKKERFSLILESASTNQTSMYLCASSLGTPTGELFFGEGSRLTVL.

The gene calls are TRBV7-3 and TRBJ2-1; 9 nucleotides align to TRBD2. The CDR3 length is 13 residues. V lost 5 bases, J lost 6 bases, and 2 bases stayed unmatched. CDR1 is SGHTA and CDR2 is FQGTGA in the germline V gene. CDR3 DNA sequence: TGTGCCAGCAGCAAGGGACTAGCCAATGAGCAGTTCTTC. It encodes CASSKGLANEQFF. Full variable domain (remainder filled in from reference TRBV7-3 and TRBJ2-1): GAGVSQTPSNKVTEKGKYVELRCDPISGHTALYWYRQSLGQGPEFLIYFQGTGAADDSGLPNDRFFAVRPEGSVSTLKIQRTERGDSAVYLCASSKGLANEQFFGPGTRLTVL.

There are a few counts of this clone. The chain joins TRBV5-1 to TRBJ2-3, with D possibly TRBD2 on 5 matching bases. Germline values: CDR1 SGHRS, CDR2 YFSETQ. CDR3 length: 14 amino acids. Between the trimmed V and J ends, which lost 4 bases and 3 bases, there was a span of 12 bases. The CDR3 nucleotides read TGCGCCAGCAGCCCCACCGGGGATACAGATACGCAGTATTTT. Encoded protein: CASSPTGDTDTQYF.

This clone was seen a few times. The chain links TRBV7-9 to TRBJ2-5; 9 nucleotides match TRBD2. The V gene's germline CDR1 is SEHNR and CDR2 FQNEAQ (reference sequence). CDR3 length equals 14 residues. Unmatched junction bases numbered 0, after V lost 1 base and J lost 3 bases. CDR3 region: CASSLGLAEETQYF. The CDR3 nucleotides are TGTGCCAGCAGCTTAGGACTAGCGGAAGAGACCCAGTACTTC.

As DNA, the CDR3 is TGTGCCAGCTCACCGGATCGACTAGCGGGATACACAGATACGCAGTATTTT. It translates to CASSPDRLAGYTDTQYF. The chain joins TRBV18 to TRBJ2-3; TRBD2 aligns across 11 bases. CDR1 and CDR2 (germline): KGHSH, LQKENI. The CDR3 totals 17 residues. V dropped 3 bases and J dropped 2; count of bases not matched to a gene: 7.

This clone was observed a handful of times. The V call is TRBV28, the J call TRBJ1-3; no definite D call. The CDR3 is 15 residues long. In germline, CDR1 is MDHEN, CDR2 SYDVKM. Deletions cut 2 bases from V and 0 bases from J, with 8 bases between. The CDR3 is CASSLAGSSGNTIYF. The DNA of the CDR3 is TGTGCCAGCAGTTTAGCGGGGAGCTCTGGAAACACCATATATTTT. Looking up the rest from reference TRBV28 and TRBJ1-3 gives the full variable domain: DVKVTQSSRYLVKRTGEKVFLECVQDMDHENMFWYRQDPGLGLRLIYFSYDVKMKEKGDIPEGYSVSREKKERFSLILESASTNQTSMYLCASSLAGSSGNTIYFGEGSWLTVV.

The chain employs TRBV5-6 and TRBJ2-1; 7 positions match TRBD2. J lost 4 bases, V lost 0 bases, and 7 bases had no gene match. CDR1 SGHDT and CDR2 YYEEEE come from the germline V gene. This CDR3 comprises 16 residues. This chain's CDR3 is CASSLVRSSGYNEQFF. The CDR3 DNA is TGTGCCAGCAGCTTGGTTCGTTCTAGCGGTTACAATGAGCAGTTCTTC. Supplemented by reference TRBV5-6 and TRBJ2-1, the full variable domain reads DAGVTQSPTHLIKTRGQQVTLRCSPKSGHDTVSWYQQALGQGPQFIFQYYEEEERQRGNFPDRFSGHQFPNYSSELNVNALLLGDSALYLCASSLVRSSGYNEQFFGPGTRLTVL.

The V gene is TRBV29-1, the J gene TRBJ1-4; D call uncertain. CDR3 size: 14 residues. CDR1 and CDR2 (germline): SQVTM, ANQGSEA. V lost 6 bases and J lost 5, with 16 bases in between. The CDR3 DNA follows: TGCAGCGTAGGCCTAAGGAAGCGAAATGAAAAACTGTTTTTT. Translated: CSVGLRKRNEKLFF.

The V call is TRBV4-1, the J call TRBJ1-5; a weak D match, TRBD1 (6 bases). Germline V gene sequence: CDR1 MGHRA, CDR2 YSYEKL. This CDR3 contains 13 residues. Trimming took off 4 bases at V and 5 bases at J, with 9 bases between the two ends. In nucleotides, the CDR3 is TGCGCCAGCAGCCGACAGGCCGATCAGCCCCAGCATTTT. Its protein is CASSRQADQPQHF.

The rearrangement joins TRBV6-5 to TRBJ2-1; D not certain. Looked up from germline, CDR1 is MNHEY and CDR2 is SVGAGI. The length of the CDR3 is 12 residues. V was cut by 2 bases and J by 10 bases, with 9 bases left in between. This chain's CDR3 is CASSYPWREQFF. The CDR3 region has the DNA TGTGCCAGCAGTTACCCTTGGCGGGAGCAGTTCTTC.

This clone was detected only a few times. This chain connects TRBV25-1 to TRBJ1-4, with 9 bases lining up with TRBD1. V lost 6 bases to trimming and J lost 11 bases; unmatched junction nucleotides: 7. CDR1 and CDR2 (germline): MGHDK, SYGVNS. CDR3 size: 13 residues. The CDR3 is CASRVRQGGKLFF. DNA for the CDR3: TGTGCCAGCAGAGTTCGACAGGGGGGCAAACTGTTTTTT.

This clone was counted a few times. CDR3 DNA: TGCAGCGGCGGAAGGACAGGGGGAGAGACCCAGTACTTC. Its translation: CSGGRTGGETQYF. This chain connects TRBV29-1 to TRBJ2-5; 10 bases align to TRBD1. This CDR3 has 13 amino acids. Germline V gene lookup returns CDR1 SQVTM and CDR2 ANQGSEA. Trimming cost V 7 bases and J 4 bases; bases outside gene matches: 6.

The V and J genes are TRBV4-1 and TRBJ2-1; maybe TRBD2 (6 bases). The CDR3 runs to 16 residues. V gave up 2 bases and J gave up 7 bases, with 18 bases separating them. Germline CDR1 and CDR2: MGHRA and YSYEKL. CDR3 nucleotide sequence: TGCGCCAGCAGCCAAAACCGACTAGGAGGGTTGAATGAGCAGTTCTTC. This sequence encodes CASSQNRLGGLNEQFF.

This clone has more than one count but fewer than ten. The rearrangement joins TRBV9 to TRBJ2-5; unclear D gene. The V gene's germline CDR1 is SGDLS and CDR2 YYNGEE. The germline V and J ends were trimmed by 0 bases and 1 base, with 4 bases remaining between them. This CDR3 contains 13 residues. The CDR3 nucleotides are TGTGCCAGCAGCGTAGACAGCCAAGAGACCCAGTACTTC. This translates into CASSVDSQETQYF.